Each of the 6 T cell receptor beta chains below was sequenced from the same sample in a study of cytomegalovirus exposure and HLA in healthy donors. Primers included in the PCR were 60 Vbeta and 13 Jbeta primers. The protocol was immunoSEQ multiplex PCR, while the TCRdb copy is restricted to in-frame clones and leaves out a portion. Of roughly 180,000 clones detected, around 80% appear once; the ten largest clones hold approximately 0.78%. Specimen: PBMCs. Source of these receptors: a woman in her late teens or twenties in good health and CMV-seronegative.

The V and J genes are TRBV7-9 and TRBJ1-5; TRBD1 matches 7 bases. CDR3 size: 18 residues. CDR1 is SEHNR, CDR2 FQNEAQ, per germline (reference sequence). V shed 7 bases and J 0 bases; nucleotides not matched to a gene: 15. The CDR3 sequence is CASTSGGTERYSNQPQHF. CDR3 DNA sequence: TGTGCCAGCACTTCGGGGGGGACAGAAAGATATAGCAATCAGCCCCAGCATTTT.

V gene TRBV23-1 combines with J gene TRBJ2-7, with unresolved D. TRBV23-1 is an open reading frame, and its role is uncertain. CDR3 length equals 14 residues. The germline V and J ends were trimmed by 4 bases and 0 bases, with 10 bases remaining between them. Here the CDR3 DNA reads TGCGCCAGCAGTCGTACAGCCTCCTCCTACGAGCAGTACTTC. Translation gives CASSRTASSYEQYF.

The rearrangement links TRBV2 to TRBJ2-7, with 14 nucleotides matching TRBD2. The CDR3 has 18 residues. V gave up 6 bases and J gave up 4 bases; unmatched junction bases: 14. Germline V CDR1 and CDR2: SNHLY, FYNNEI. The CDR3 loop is CASSARTSGRKTWYEQYF. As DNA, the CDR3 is TGTGCCAGCAGCGCCCGGACTAGCGGGAGGAAGACTTGGTACGAGCAGTACTTC.

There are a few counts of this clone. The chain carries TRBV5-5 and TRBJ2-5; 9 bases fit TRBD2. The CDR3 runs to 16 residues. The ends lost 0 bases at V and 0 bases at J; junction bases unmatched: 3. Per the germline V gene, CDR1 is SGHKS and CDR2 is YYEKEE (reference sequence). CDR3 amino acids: CASSLAASGNQETQYF. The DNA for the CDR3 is TGTGCCAGCAGCTTGGCCGCTAGCGGGAACCAAGAGACCCAGTACTTC.

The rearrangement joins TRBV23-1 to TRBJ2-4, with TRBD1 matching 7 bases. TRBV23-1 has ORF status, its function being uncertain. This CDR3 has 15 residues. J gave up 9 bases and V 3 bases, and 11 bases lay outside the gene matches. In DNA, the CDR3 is TGCGCCAGCAGTCAGTCGACAGGGTCCCCCGCCATTCAGTACTTC. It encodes CASSQSTGSPAIQYF.

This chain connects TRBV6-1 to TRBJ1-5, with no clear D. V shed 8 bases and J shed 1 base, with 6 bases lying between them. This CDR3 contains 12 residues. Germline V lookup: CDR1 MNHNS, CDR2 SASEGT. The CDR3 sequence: CASALSNQPQHF. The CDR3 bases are TGTGCCAGCGCGTTAAGCAATCAGCCCCAGCATTTT.